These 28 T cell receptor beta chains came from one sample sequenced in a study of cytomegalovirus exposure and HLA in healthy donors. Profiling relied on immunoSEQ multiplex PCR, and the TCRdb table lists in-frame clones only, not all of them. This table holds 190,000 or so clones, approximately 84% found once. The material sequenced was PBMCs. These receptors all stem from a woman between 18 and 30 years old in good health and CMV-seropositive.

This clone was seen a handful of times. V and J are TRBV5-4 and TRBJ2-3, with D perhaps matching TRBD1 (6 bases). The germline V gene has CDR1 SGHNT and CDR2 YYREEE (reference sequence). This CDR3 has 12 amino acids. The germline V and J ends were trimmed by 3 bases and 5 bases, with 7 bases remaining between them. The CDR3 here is CASSSDRDTQYF. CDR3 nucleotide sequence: TGTGCCAGCAGCTCGGACAGAGATACGCAGTATTTT. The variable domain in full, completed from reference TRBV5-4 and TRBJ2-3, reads ETGVTQSPTHLIKTRGQQVTLRCSSQSGHNTVSWYQQALGQGPQFIFQYYREEENGRGNFPPRFSGLQFPNYSSELNVNALELDDSALYLCASSSDRDTQYFGPGTRLTVL.

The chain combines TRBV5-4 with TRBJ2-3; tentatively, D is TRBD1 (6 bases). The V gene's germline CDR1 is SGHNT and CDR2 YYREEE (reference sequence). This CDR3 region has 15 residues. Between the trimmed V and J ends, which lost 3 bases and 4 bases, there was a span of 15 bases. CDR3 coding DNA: TGTGCCAGCAGCTCCACAGGGTCCTTTCCAGATACGCAGTATTTT. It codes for CASSSTGSFPDTQYF.

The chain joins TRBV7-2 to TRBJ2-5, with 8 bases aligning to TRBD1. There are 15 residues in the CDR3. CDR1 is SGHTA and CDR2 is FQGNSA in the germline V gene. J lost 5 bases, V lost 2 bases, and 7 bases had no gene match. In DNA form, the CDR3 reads TGTGCCAGCAGCTTAATCGCAGGGGGCGGGGAGACCCAGTACTTC. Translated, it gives CASSLIAGGGETQYF.

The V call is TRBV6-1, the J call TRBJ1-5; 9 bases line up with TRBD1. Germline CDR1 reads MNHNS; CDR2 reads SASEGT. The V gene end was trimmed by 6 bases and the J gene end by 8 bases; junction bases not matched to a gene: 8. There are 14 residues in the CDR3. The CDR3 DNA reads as TGTGCCAGCAGGGCTGGGACAGGGCTTAAGCCCCAGCATTTT. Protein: CASRAGTGLKPQHF.

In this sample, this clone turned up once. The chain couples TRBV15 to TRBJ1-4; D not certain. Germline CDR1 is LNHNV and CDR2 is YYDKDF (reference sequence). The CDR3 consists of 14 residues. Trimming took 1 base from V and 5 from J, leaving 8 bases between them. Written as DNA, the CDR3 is TGTGCCACCAGCAGAGCTACGGGAAATGAAAAACTGTTTTTT. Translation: CATSRATGNEKLFF.

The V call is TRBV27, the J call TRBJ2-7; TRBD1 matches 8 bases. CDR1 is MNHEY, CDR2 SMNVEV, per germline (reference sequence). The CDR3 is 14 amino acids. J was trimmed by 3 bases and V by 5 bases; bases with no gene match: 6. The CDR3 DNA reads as TGTGCCAGCAGTGGAGAAACAGGGGGCTACGAGCAGTACTTC. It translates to CASSGETGGYEQYF.

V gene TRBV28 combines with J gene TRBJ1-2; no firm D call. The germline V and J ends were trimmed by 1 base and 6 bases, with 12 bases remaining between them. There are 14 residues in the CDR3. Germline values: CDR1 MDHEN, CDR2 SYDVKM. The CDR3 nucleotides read TGTGCCAGCAGTTTATTCTCTAGTTCCCATGGCTACACCTTC. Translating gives CASSLFSSSHGYTF.

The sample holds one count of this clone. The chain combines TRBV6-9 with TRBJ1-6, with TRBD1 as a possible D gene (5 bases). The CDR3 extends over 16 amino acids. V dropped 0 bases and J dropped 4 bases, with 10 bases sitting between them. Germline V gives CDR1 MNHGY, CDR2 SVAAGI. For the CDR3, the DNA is TGTGCCAGCAGTTATTCGGTGACAGTTTATAATTCACCCCTCCACTTT. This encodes CASSYSVTVYNSPLHF.

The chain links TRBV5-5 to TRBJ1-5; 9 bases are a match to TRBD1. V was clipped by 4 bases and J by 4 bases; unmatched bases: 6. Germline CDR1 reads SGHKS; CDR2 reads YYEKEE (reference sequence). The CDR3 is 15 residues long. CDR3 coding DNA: TGTGCCAGCAGCGCCTCCGGGACAGGGAATCAGCCCCAGCATTTT. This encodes CASSASGTGNQPQHF.

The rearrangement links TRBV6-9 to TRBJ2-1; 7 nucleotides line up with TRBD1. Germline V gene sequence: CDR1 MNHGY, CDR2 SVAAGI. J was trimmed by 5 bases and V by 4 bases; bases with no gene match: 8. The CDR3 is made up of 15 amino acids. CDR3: CASSCRQGVDNEQFF. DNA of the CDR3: TGTGCCAGCAGTTGTAGACAGGGAGTAGACAATGAGCAGTTCTTC.

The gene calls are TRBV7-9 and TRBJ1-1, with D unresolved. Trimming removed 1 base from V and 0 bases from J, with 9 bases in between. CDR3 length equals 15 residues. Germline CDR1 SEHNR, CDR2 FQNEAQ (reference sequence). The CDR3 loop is CASSLGFGVNTEAFF. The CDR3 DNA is TGTGCCAGCAGCTTAGGTTTCGGGGTGAACACTGAAGCTTTCTTT. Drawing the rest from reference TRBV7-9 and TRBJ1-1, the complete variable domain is DTGVSQNPRHKITKRGQNVTFRCDPISEHNRLYWYRQTLGQGPEFLTYFQNEAQLEKSRLLSDRFSAERPKGSFSTLEIQRTEQGDSAMYLCASSLGFGVNTEAFFGQGTRLTVV.

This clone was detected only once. The DNA for the CDR3 is TGTGCCAGCAGCTCTCGGGGCACCGGGGAGCTGTTTTTT. Translation: CASSSRGTGELFF. The genes are TRBV11-3 and TRBJ2-2, with a tentative D call TRBD2 (5 bases). V was shortened by 4 bases and J by 4 bases, with 7 bases between the two germline ends. Looked up from germline, CDR1 is SGHNT and CDR2 is YENEEA. The CDR3 is made up of 13 amino acids.

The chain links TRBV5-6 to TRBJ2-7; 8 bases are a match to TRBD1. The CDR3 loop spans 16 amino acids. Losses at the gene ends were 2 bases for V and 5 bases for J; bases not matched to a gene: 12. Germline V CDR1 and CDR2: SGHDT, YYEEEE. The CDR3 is CASSLGNRDRINEQYF. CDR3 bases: TGTGCCAGCAGCTTAGGTAACCGGGACAGGATAAACGAGCAGTACTTC.

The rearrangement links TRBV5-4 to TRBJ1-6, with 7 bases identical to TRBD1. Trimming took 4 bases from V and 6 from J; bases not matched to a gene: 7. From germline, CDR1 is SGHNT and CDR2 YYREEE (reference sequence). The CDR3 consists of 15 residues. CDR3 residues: CASSGRDRLNSPLHF. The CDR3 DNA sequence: TGTGCCAGCAGCGGTCGGGACAGACTTAATTCACCCCTCCACTTT.

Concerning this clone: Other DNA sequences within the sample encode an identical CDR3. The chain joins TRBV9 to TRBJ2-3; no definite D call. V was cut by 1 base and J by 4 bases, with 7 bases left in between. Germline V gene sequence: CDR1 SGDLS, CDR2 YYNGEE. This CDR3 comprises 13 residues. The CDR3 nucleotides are TGTGCCAGCAGCGTACAGGTAGCAGATACGCAGTATTTT. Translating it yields CASSVQVADTQYF. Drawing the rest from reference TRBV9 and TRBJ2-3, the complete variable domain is DSGVTQTPKHLITATGQRVTLRCSPRSGDLSVYWYQQSLDQGLQFLIQYYNGEERAKGNILERFSAQQFPDLHSELNLSSLELGDSALYFCASSVQVADTQYFGPGTRLTVL.

CDR3 protein: CASSFSTRAGGYQKLFF. CDR3 coding DNA: TGTGCCAGCAGCTTTTCGACCAGGGCGGGAGGGTATCAAAAACTGTTTTTT. The V gene is TRBV7-9, the J gene TRBJ1-4, with TRBD1 as a possible D gene (5 bases). Germline CDR1 is SEHNR and CDR2 is FQNEAQ (reference sequence). This CDR3 has 17 residues. The V gene lost 3 bases and the J gene lost 9 bases, with 23 bases spanning the gap.

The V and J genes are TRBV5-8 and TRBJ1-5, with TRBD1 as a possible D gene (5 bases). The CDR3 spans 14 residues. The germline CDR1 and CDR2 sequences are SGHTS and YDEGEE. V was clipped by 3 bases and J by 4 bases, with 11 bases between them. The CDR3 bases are TGTGCCAGCAGCTCCCGAAGGGGAAATCAGCCCCAGCATTTT. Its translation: CASSSRRGNQPQHF.

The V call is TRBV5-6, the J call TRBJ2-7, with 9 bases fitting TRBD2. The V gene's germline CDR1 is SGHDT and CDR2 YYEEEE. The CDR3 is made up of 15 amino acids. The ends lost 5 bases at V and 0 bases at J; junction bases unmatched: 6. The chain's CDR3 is CASRPLAGGSYEQYF. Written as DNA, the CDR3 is TGTGCCAGCAGACCACTAGCGGGTGGCTCCTACGAGCAGTACTTC.

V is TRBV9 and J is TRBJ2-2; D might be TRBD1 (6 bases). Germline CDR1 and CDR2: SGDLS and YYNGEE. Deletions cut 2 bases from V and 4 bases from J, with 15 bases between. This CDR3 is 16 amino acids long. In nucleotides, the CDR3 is TGTGCCAGCAGCGTCAACCTACGACAGGCCACCGGGGAGCTGTTTTTT. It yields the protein CASSVNLRQATGELFF.

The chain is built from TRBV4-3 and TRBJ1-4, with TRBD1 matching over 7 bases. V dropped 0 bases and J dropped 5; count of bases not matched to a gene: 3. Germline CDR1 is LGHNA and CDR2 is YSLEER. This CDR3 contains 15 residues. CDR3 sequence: CASSQDGQENEKLFF. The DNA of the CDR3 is TGCGCCAGCAGCCAAGATGGACAGGAGAATGAAAAACTGTTTTTT.

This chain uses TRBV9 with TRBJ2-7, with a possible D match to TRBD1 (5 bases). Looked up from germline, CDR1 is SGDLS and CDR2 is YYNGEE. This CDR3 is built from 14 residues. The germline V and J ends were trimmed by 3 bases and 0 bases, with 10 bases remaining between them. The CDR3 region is CASSAGPDSYEQYF. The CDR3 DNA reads TGTGCCAGCAGCGCAGGGCCCGACTCCTACGAGCAGTACTTC.

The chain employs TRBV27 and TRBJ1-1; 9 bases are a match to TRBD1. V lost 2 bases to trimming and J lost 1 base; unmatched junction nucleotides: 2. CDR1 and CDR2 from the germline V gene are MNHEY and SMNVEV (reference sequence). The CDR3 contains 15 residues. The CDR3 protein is CASSLGQGRNTEAFF. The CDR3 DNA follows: TGTGCCAGCAGTTTAGGACAGGGGAGGAACACTGAAGCTTTCTTT.

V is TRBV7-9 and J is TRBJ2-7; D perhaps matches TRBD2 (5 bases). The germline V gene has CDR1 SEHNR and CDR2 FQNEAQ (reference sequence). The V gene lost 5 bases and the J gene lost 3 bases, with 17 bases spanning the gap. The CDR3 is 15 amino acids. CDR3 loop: CASSPVGVSDYEQYF. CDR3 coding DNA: TGTGCCAGCAGCCCGGTCGGGGTTTCGGACTACGAGCAGTACTTC. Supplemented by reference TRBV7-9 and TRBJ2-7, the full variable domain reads DTGVSQNPRHKITKRGQNVTFRCDPISEHNRLYWYRQTLGQGPEFLTYFQNEAQLEKSRLLSDRFSAERPKGSFSTLEIQRTEQGDSAMYLCASSPVGVSDYEQYFGPGTRLTVT.

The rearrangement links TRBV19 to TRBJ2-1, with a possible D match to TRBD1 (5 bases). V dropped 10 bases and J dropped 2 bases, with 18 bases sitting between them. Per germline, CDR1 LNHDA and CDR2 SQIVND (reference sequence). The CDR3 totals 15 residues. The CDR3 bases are TGTGCCACCACCTCCTCAGGGTCACCCTACAATGAGCAGTTCTTC. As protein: CATTSSGSPYNEQFF.

The CDR3 DNA is TGCGCCAGCAGCTCGGGGACCTACGAGCAGTACTTC. As protein: CASSSGTYEQYF. The chain joins TRBV5-1 to TRBJ2-7, with D maybe TRBD2 (5 bases). Looked up from germline, CDR1 is SGHRS and CDR2 is YFSETQ. The CDR3 length is 12 residues. Trimming removed 3 bases at V and 2 bases at J, with 6 bases between.

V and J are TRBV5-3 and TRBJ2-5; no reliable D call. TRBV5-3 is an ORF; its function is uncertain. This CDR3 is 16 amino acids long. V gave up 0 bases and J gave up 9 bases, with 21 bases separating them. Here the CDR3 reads CARSLAANPQKMAQYF. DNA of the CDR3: TGTGCCAGAAGCTTGGCCGCGAACCCCCAAAAAATGGCCCAGTACTTC.

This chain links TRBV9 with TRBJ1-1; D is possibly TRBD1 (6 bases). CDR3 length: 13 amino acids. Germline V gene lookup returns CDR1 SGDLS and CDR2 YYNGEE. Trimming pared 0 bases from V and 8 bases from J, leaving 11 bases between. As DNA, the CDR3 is TGTGCCAGCAGCGTAGGGGTCACAGGGGAAGCTTTCTTT. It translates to CASSVGVTGEAFF. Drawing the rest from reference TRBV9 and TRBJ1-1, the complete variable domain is DSGVTQTPKHLITATGQRVTLRCSPRSGDLSVYWYQQSLDQGLQFLIQYYNGEERAKGNILERFSAQQFPDLHSELNLSSLELGDSALYFCASSVGVTGEAFFGQGTRLTVV.

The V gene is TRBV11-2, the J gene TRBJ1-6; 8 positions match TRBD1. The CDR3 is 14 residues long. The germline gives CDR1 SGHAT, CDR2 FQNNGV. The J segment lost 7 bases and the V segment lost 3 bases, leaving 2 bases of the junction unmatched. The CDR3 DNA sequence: TGTGCCAGCAGCTTGACAGGGGAAAATTCACCCCTCCACTTT. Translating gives CASSLTGENSPLHF.